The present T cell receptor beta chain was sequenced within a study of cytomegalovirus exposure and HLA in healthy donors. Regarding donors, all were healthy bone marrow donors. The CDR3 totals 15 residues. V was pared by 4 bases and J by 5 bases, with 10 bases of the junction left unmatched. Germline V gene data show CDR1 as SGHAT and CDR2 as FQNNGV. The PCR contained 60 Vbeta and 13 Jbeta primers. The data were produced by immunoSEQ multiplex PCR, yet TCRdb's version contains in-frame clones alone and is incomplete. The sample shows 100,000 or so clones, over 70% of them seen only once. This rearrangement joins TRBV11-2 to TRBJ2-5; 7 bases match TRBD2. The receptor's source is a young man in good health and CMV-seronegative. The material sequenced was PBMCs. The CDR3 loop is CASSYNPGGEETQYF. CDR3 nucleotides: TGTGCCAGCAGCTATAACCCGGGGGGTGAGGAGACCCAGTACTTC.